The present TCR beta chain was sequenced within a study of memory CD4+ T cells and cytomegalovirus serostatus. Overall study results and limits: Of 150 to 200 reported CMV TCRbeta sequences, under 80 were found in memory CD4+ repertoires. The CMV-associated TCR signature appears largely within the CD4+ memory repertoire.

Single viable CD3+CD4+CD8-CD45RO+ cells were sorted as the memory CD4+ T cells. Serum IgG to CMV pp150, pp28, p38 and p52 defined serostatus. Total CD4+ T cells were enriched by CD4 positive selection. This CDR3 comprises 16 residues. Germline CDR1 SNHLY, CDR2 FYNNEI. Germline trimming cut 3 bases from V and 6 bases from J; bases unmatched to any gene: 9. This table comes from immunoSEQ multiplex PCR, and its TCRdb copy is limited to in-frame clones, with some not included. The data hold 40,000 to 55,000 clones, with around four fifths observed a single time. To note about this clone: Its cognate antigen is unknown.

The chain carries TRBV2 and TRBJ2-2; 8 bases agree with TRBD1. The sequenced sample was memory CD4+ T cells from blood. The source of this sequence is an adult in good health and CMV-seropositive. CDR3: CASSDGAGGRAGELFF. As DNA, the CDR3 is TGTGCCAGCAGTGATGGGGCAGGGGGCAGGGCCGGGGAGCTGTTTTTT.